This paragraph covers one T cell receptor beta chain sequence. This clonotype has at least ten counts. Its binding antigen is unknown. No qualities accompany the bases; no much larger clone lies one base away. The source of the sample is a study of low-dose radiotherapy and immunotherapy resistance in tumors (dated 2022 in TCRdb). A note on the overall study: Cohort 1 received 0.5 Gy per fraction every 2 weeks, with a prescribed total PTV dose of 6.5 Gy. Patients were given nivolumab as a 240 mg flat dose every two weeks and ipilimumab at 1 mg/kg every six weeks, with both drugs delivered intravenously. Eight patients were included in the translational analysis, namely three from the first dose cohort plus the first five from the second dose cohort. Patients in Cohort 2 were given 1 Gy per fraction every two weeks, for a total of 13 Gy across 26 weeks. Intravenous cyclophosphamide at 200 mg/m2 was administered every two weeks, one day ahead of each radiation and immunotherapy administration. Trial participants were not randomized into treatment groups. Starting on cycle 1 day 1, patients took 300 mg of aspirin by mouth once daily for four cycles.

V is trimmed back by 3 bases and J by 6 bases, and the junction contains 3 bases that no gene match accounts for. The CDR1 and CDR2 encoded by the germline V gene are SGDLS and YYNGEE. The CDR3 starts with the cysteine, ends with the phenylalanine, and has 13 residues. Kept here is only the CDR3 DNA, which spans 39 bases and is read in frame from base 1. Read against the paper, the sample's time point label means: before trial treatment. Donors were enrolled in RACIN, a single-arm phase I dose-escalation trial in which nivolumab, ipilimumab, aspirin, low-dose cyclophosphamide and low-dose radiotherapy were combined. Patients with advanced, TIL-negative solid tumors were considered eligible. TCRdb lists the instrument as Illumina HiSeq 2500. To make first-strand cDNA, Superscript III was used along with a set of TRAV- and TRBV-specific primers so that both the TCRalpha and TCRbeta chains were covered. TCRs were amplified with Phusion for roughly 19 PCR cycles, with a constant-region primer paired with the adapter attached to the V primers. Isolated mRNA was amplified with the MessageAmp II aRNA Amplification Kit, using a 16-hour in vitro transcription at 37°C. The Dynabeads mRNA DIRECT Purification Kit was used to isolate the mRNA for TCR sequencing. Indexed Illumina adapters were added in a second Phusion PCR of approximately 27 cycles, after which AMPure XP beads were used to purify the products. The published analysis was carried out like this. Using custom Perl scripts, TCR sequences that encoded the same protein were pooled, out-of-frame sequences were dropped, and the abundance of each clonotype was calculated. Any TCR sequence supported by only a single read was excluded from analysis. Repertoire metrics included Shannon entropy, Gini index, clonality, richness, and frequency of TCRs shared between repertoires. TCRdb reran the public reads through fastp at Q25 and MiXCR, keeping productive beta chains. All rows with the same CDR3 protein become a single entry with the most common DNA and genes. Clone size and V and J calls follow TCRdb, not the original study. The sample yields about 82,000 distinct CDR3 sequences; approximately 17% were counted once. Together, the top ten hold 5.5% to 6% of the sample.

This receptor was taken from a male donor with prostate cancer. The V and J genes are TRBV9 and TRBJ2-1; 7 bases in between match TRBD2. The sequences come from PBMCs, collected before treatment. The DNA reads as follows: TGTGCCAGCAGCGGCGGACTAGGCAATGAGCAGTTCTTC. Its translation is CASSGGLGNEQFF. The full variable domain, completed from the reference TRBV9 and TRBJ2-1 proteins outside the CDR3, reads DSGVTQTPKHLITATGQRVTLRCSPRSGDLSVYWYQQSLDQGLQFLIQYYNGEERAKGNILERFSAQQFPDLHSELNLSSLELGDSALYFCASSGGLGNEQFFGPGTRLTVL.